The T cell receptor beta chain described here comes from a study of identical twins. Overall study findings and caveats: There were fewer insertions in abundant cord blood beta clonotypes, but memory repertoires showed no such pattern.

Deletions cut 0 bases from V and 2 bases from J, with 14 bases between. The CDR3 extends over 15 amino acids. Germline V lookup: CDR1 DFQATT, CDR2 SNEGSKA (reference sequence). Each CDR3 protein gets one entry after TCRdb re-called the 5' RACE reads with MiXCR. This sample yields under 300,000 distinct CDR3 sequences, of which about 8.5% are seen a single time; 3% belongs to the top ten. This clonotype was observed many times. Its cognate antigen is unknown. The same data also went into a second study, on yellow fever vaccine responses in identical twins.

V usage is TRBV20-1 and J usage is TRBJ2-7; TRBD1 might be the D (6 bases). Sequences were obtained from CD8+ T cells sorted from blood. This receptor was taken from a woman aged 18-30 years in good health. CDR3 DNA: TGCAGTGCTAGAGAGGAGACAGGCGTGACCTACGAGCAGTACTTC. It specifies CSAREETGVTYEQYF.